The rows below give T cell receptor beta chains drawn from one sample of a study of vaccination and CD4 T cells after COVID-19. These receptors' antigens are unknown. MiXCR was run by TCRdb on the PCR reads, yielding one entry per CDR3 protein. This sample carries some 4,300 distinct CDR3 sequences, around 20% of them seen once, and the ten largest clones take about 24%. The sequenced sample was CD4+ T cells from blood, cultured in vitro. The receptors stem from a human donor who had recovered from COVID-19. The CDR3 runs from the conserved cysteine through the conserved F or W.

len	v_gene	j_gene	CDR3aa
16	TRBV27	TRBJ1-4	CASSSTGAPTNEKLFF
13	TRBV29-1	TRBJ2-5	CSVGGDYLETQYF
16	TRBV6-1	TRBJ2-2	CAQQPGAGVNTGELFF
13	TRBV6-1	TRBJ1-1	CASAVGRSTEAFF
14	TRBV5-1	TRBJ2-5	CASSLVSGGETQYF
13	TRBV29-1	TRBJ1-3	CSVGQGFGNTIYF
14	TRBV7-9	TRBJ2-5	CASTLLAGQETQYF
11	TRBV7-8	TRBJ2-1	CASSFVNEQFF
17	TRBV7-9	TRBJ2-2	CASSATSGGAGTGELFF
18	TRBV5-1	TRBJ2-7	CASSPWGSGGKPTYEQYF
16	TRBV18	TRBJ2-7	CASSPPSAGGANEQYF
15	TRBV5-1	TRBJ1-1	CASSLTLGGQTEAFF
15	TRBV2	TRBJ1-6	CASTRGQGGNSPLHF
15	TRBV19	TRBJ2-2	CASTNTGTATGELFF
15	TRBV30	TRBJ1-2	CAWSVPTGSPYGYTF
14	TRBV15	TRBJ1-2	CATSRDPLNYGYTF
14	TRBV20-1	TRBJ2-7	CSVNRQGSSYEQYF
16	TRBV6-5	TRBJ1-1	CASSLRTGGVNTEAFF
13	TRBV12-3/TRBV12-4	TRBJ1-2	CASSLNGEGGYTF
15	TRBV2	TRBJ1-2	CASSFTDRVGYGYTF
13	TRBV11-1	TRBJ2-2	CASEGGGTGELFF
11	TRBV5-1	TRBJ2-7	CASKGEYEQYF
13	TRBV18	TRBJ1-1	CASSQDPKGEAFF
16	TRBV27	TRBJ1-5	CASSSLDRGENQPQHF
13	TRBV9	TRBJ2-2	CASSVVGTGELFF
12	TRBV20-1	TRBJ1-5	CSAKDGNQPQHF
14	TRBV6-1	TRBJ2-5	CASRGRGGEETQYF
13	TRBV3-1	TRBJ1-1	CASSRTWGTEAFF
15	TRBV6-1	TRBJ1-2	CASSNRQGLGYGYTF
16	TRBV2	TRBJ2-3	CASSWQTSGVGDTQYF
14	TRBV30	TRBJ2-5	CAWSEAGQEETQYF
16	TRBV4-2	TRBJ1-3	CASSQDLSPPGNTIYF
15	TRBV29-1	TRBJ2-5	CSVRTNRGHQETQYF
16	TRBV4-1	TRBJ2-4	CASSLEGQRSQNIQYF
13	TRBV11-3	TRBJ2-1	CASSLNLRNEQFF
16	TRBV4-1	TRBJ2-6	CASSHVVGSGANVLTF
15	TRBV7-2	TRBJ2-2	CASQSGDYNTGELFF
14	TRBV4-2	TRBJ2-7	CASSHGQGGDEQYF
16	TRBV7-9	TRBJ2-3	CVSSLRLAGTTDTQYF